The clone carrying this T cell receptor (beta chain) was seen many times. Its antigen is unknown. The DNA ends 3 residues before the CDR3 does, and the rest of the CDR3 is filled in from the germline J gene. Trimming cost V 5 bases and J 4 bases, with 11 bases left between them. Germline V gene lookup returns CDR1 SSHAT and CDR2 FNYEAQ (reference sequence). The CDR3 covers 13 residues. This sample was included in a study of T cell clonality in common variable immunodeficiency. Findings and limits, study-wide: Reportedly, TCR beta sequences from common variable immunodeficiency showed fewer deletions and N-nucleotide insertions. Shared TCRbeta clones were fewer between CVID subjects than controls.

TCRdb keeps only in-frame clones here, not all; method: immunoSEQ multiplex PCR. Listed here are just under 20,000 clones without any singletons, the top ten holding approximately 2.5%. Sequenced sample: peripheral blood mononuclear cells. The receptor was isolated from a human donor with common variable immunodeficiency. The chain recombines TRBV7-7 with TRBJ2-5; tentatively, D is TRBD2 (5 bases). The covered CDR3 bases are TGTGCCAGCAGCCCCATAGCGAGAGAGACC. This translates into CASSPIARET. The complete CDR3 reads CASSPIARETQYF.